Listed below are T cell receptor beta chains from one sample, sequenced in a study of T-cell reconstitution after alpha-beta-depleted transplantation in children. TCRdb reanalysed the PCR reads using MiXCR and keeps one entry per CDR3 protein. The sample shows 300,000 to 400,000 distinct CDR3 sequences, about 16% of them seen only once. Source: PBMCs, mostly from graft donor cells, taken 360 days after TCRalphabeta/CD19-depleted stem cell transplant. The source is a male patient under 10 years old who had a stem cell transplant for acute lymphoblastic leukemia, so the T cells may come from the graft donor. Both conserved end residues are part of each CDR3. D genes are given only for firm matches. For some rows the clone size is stated as once, few or many, or as a class when expanded; others skip it.

D gene: TRBD1
V gene: TRBV5-1
J gene: TRBJ2-7
clone size: few
CDR3 DNA: TGCGCCAGCAGGTTAGGGACAGGAGCCTACGAGCAGTACTTC
CDR3 protein: CASRLGTGAYEQYF

D gene: NA
V gene: TRBV20-1
J gene: TRBJ1-1
clone size: NA
CDR3 DNA: TGCAGTGTCGACAGGCACAACACTGAAGCTTTCTTT
CDR3 protein: CSVDRHNTEAFF

D gene: NA
V gene: TRBV19
J gene: TRBJ2-2
clone size: NA
CDR3 DNA: TGTGCCAGTAGTCCGACAGCGAACACCGGGGAGCTGTTTTTT
CDR3 protein: CASSPTANTGELFF

D gene: NA
V gene: TRBV28
J gene: TRBJ1-2
clone size: NA
CDR3 DNA: TGTGCCAGCAGTTTACGGCTCACATCCTATGGCTACACCTTC
CDR3 protein: CASSLRLTSYGYTF

D gene: TRBD2
V gene: TRBV6-2/TRBV6-3
J gene: TRBJ2-1
clone size: many
CDR3 DNA: TGTGCCAGCAGTTACACGACTAGCGGGAGTACGAATGAGCAGTTCTTC
CDR3 protein: CASSYTTSGSTNEQFF

D gene: NA
V gene: TRBV7-2
J gene: TRBJ1-5
clone size: NA
CDR3 DNA: TGTGCCAGCAGCTTTGGAGCAGGGACCAATCAGCCCCAGCATTTT
CDR3 protein: CASSFGAGTNQPQHF

D gene: TRBD2
V gene: TRBV20-1
J gene: TRBJ2-3
clone size: few
CDR3 DNA: TGCAGTGCTAGCTCGGCGGGAGGGCCCACCAGCACAGATACGCAGTATTTT
CDR3 protein: CSASSAGGPTSTDTQYF

D gene: NA
V gene: TRBV12-3/TRBV12-4
J gene: TRBJ2-2
clone size: few
CDR3 DNA: TGTGCCAGCAGTTTACAGGGGGGCATCACCGGGGAGCTGTTTTTT
CDR3 protein: CASSLQGGITGELFF

D gene: NA
V gene: TRBV29-1
J gene: TRBJ2-3
clone size: NA
CDR3 DNA: TGCAGCGTTGATGGGCTAGCGGAGGGGGTAGATACGCAGTATTTT
CDR3 protein: CSVDGLAEGVDTQYF

D gene: TRBD2
V gene: TRBV7-9
J gene: TRBJ2-5
clone size: NA
CDR3 DNA: TGTGCCAGCAGCGGGACTAGCGGGAGGAGACCTTCGGAGACCCAGTACTTC
CDR3 protein: CASSGTSGRRPSETQYF

D gene: TRBD1
V gene: TRBV25-1
J gene: TRBJ1-1
clone size: many
CDR3 DNA: TGTGCCAGCACTGGGGACAGGGTTGAAGCTTTCTTT
CDR3 protein: CASTGDRVEAFF

D gene: NA
V gene: TRBV7-9
J gene: TRBJ2-7
clone size: NA
CDR3 DNA: TGTGCCAGCAGCTTAGCCCGAATGGGGCAGACCCCCTACGAGCAGTACTTC
CDR3 protein: CASSLARMGQTPYEQYF

D gene: TRBD1
V gene: TRBV4-2
J gene: TRBJ1-6
clone size: few
CDR3 DNA: TGTGCCAGCAGCCAAGAGGGACAGGGGTATTCACCCCTCCACTTT
CDR3 protein: CASSQEGQGYSPLHF

D gene: TRBD2
V gene: TRBV12-3/TRBV12-4
J gene: TRBJ2-2
clone size: NA
CDR3 DNA: TGTGCCAGCAGGGCGCCGGGACTAGCGCTGAACACCGGGGAGCTGTTTTTT
CDR3 protein: CASRAPGLALNTGELFF

D gene: TRBD2
V gene: TRBV15
J gene: TRBJ2-3
clone size: few
CDR3 DNA: TGTGCCACCAGCAGAGATAAAAGGCGGGAGGCAGATACGCAGTATTTT
CDR3 protein: CATSRDKRREADTQYF

D gene: NA
V gene: TRBV28
J gene: TRBJ2-5
clone size: NA
CDR3 DNA: TGTGCCAGCAGTTTAAATCGCCCTCGTGGCAACTGGGAGACCCAGTACTTC
CDR3 protein: CASSLNRPRGNWETQYF

D gene: NA
V gene: TRBV15
J gene: TRBJ1-2
clone size: NA
CDR3 DNA: TGTGCCACCAGCAAGGCAGGGGCCCCGATCAACTATGGCTACACCTTC
CDR3 protein: CATSKAGAPINYGYTF

D gene: TRBD1
V gene: TRBV7-2
J gene: TRBJ1-5
clone size: NA
CDR3 DNA: TGTGCCAGCAGCTTGGACAGGGATGGCAATCAGCCCCAGCATTTT
CDR3 protein: CASSLDRDGNQPQHF

D gene: TRBD2
V gene: TRBV4-2
J gene: TRBJ2-1
clone size: few
CDR3 DNA: TGTGCCAGCAGCACTAGCGGGGTTTACAATGAGCAGTTCTTC
CDR3 protein: CASSTSGVYNEQFF

D gene: TRBD1
V gene: TRBV12-3/TRBV12-4
J gene: TRBJ1-1
clone size: many
CDR3 DNA: TGTGCCAGCAGTTTATGGAGGTGGGACAGGGGTGAGGACACTGAAGCTTTCTTT
CDR3 protein: CASSLWRWDRGEDTEAFF

D gene: NA
V gene: TRBV2
J gene: TRBJ2-1
clone size: NA
CDR3 DNA: TGTGCCAGCATAAATAGGGGTCGGCTGAGCTCCTACAATGAGCAGTTCTTC
CDR3 protein: CASINRGRLSSYNEQFF

D gene: NA
V gene: TRBV5-6
J gene: TRBJ1-2
clone size: few
CDR3 DNA: TGTGCCAGCAGCTTGCAGACCTTGGGCTATGGCTACACCTTC
CDR3 protein: CASSLQTLGYGYTF

D gene: TRBD1
V gene: TRBV20-1
J gene: TRBJ2-1
clone size: many
CDR3 DNA: TGCAGTGCTCCACGGGGACAGGAAACCTACAATGAGCAGTTCTTC
CDR3 protein: CSAPRGQETYNEQFF

D gene: TRBD2
V gene: TRBV7-3
J gene: TRBJ2-1
clone size: NA
CDR3 DNA: TGTGCCAGCAGCTTAAGGCAACCGGGACTAGCGGGAGGGGAGACCTACAATGAGCAGTTCTTC
CDR3 protein: CASSLRQPGLAGGETYNEQFF

D gene: NA
V gene: TRBV20-1
J gene: TRBJ2-3
clone size: NA
CDR3 DNA: TGCAGTGCTAGGCGGGTGAGCACAGATACGCAGTATTTT
CDR3 protein: CSARRVSTDTQYF

D gene: TRBD1
V gene: TRBV27
J gene: TRBJ2-2
clone size: many
CDR3 DNA: TGTGCCAGCAGTGACTTATATGGGACAGTGTTGAACACCGGGGAGCTGTTTTTT
CDR3 protein: CASSDLYGTVLNTGELFF

D gene: NA
V gene: TRBV21-1
J gene: TRBJ2-3
clone size: NA
CDR3 DNA: TGCGCCAGCAGCAAGAACGGCTTAAGCACAGATACGCAGTATTTT
CDR3 protein: CASSKNGLSTDTQYF

D gene: TRBD1
V gene: TRBV29-1
J gene: TRBJ2-1
clone size: many
CDR3 DNA: TGCAGCGTGGCCCGGACAGGGGAGAGTGAGCAGTTCTTC
CDR3 protein: CSVARTGESEQFF

D gene: NA
V gene: TRBV5-1
J gene: TRBJ2-7
clone size: few
CDR3 DNA: TGCGCCAGCAGCTTGGCCGTTGGGTCCTACGAGCAGTACTTC
CDR3 protein: CASSLAVGSYEQYF

D gene: NA
V gene: TRBV7-9
J gene: TRBJ2-1
clone size: many
CDR3 DNA: TGTGCCAGCAGCCCCGGGTCTTACAATGAGCAGTTCTTC
CDR3 protein: CASSPGSYNEQFF

D gene: TRBD1
V gene: TRBV4-3
J gene: TRBJ2-3
clone size: NA
CDR3 DNA: TGCGCCAGCAGCCAAGAGGGACAGGGGATGGGCACAGATACGCAGTATTTT
CDR3 protein: CASSQEGQGMGTDTQYF

D gene: TRBD1
V gene: TRBV5-6
J gene: TRBJ2-3
clone size: many
CDR3 DNA: TGTGCCAGCAGCTTCCCCGGACAGGGTCCAGATACGCAGTATTTT
CDR3 protein: CASSFPGQGPDTQYF

D gene: NA
V gene: TRBV5-1
J gene: TRBJ2-5
clone size: NA
CDR3 DNA: TGCGCCAGCAGCATTGGAGCAGGGTACCAAGAGACCCAGTACTTC
CDR3 protein: CASSIGAGYQETQYF

D gene: TRBD2
V gene: TRBV20-1
J gene: TRBJ2-1
clone size: many
CDR3 DNA: TGCAGTGCTAGAGGCCTAGCGGGAGTATTGTTGGGTGAGCAGTTCTTC
CDR3 protein: CSARGLAGVLLGEQFF

D gene: NA
V gene: TRBV29-1
J gene: TRBJ2-7
clone size: few
CDR3 DNA: TGCAGCGTTGAAGATAGCGGATCGAGCTCCTACGAGCAGTACTTC
CDR3 protein: CSVEDSGSSSYEQYF

D gene: NA
V gene: TRBV12-3/TRBV12-4
J gene: TRBJ2-1
clone size: many
CDR3 DNA: TGTGCCAGCAGCGTCACGATGCCCAATGAGCAGTTCTTC
CDR3 protein: CASSVTMPNEQFF

D gene: NA
V gene: TRBV15
J gene: TRBJ2-2
clone size: NA
CDR3 DNA: TGTGCCACCTCCCTTCATGCCACCGGGGAGCTGTTTTTT
CDR3 protein: CATSLHATGELFF

D gene: TRBD2
V gene: TRBV7-3
J gene: TRBJ2-1
clone size: NA
CDR3 DNA: TGTGCCAGCAGCTTATGGGGACTAGCGGGAGGGATCTCCTACAATGAGCAGTTCTTC
CDR3 protein: CASSLWGLAGGISYNEQFF

D gene: NA
V gene: TRBV28
J gene: TRBJ1-5
clone size: NA
CDR3 DNA: TGTGCCAGCAGCATAGGGGACCAGCCCCAGCATTTT
CDR3 protein: CASSIGDQPQHF

D gene: TRBD2
V gene: TRBV4-1
J gene: TRBJ2-1
clone size: NA
CDR3 DNA: TGCGCCAGCAAGAGCGGACCCTCTAGCGGGCCGAGCTCCTACAATGAGCAGTTCTTC
CDR3 protein: CASKSGPSSGPSSYNEQFF

D gene: NA
V gene: TRBV12-3/TRBV12-4
J gene: TRBJ2-1
clone size: many
CDR3 DNA: TGTGCCAGCAGTTTAGGTGGGGGCACGAGACAAGGGAATGAGCAGTTCTTC
CDR3 protein: CASSLGGGTRQGNEQFF

D gene: TRBD1
V gene: TRBV5-1
J gene: TRBJ2-3
clone size: NA
CDR3 DNA: TGCGCCAGCGGACCTATGACAGGGGGCTCGACAGATACGCAGTATTTT
CDR3 protein: CASGPMTGGSTDTQYF

D gene: TRBD1
V gene: TRBV5-1
J gene: TRBJ1-5
clone size: NA
CDR3 DNA: TGCGCCAGCAGCTTAACGACAGGGGGCTTTCAGCCCCAGCATTTT
CDR3 protein: CASSLTTGGFQPQHF

D gene: TRBD2
V gene: TRBV5-6
J gene: TRBJ2-7
clone size: NA
CDR3 DNA: TGTGCCAGCAGCTTGGTAGCCCTCTCTAGCGGGGTCTCCTACGAGCAGTACTTC
CDR3 protein: CASSLVALSSGVSYEQYF

D gene: NA
V gene: TRBV6-2/TRBV6-3
J gene: TRBJ2-2
clone size: few
CDR3 DNA: TGTGCCAGCAGTTACCTCGTGGGAGTCGGTACCGGGGAGCTGTTTTTT
CDR3 protein: CASSYLVGVGTGELFF

D gene: TRBD2
V gene: TRBV4-3
J gene: TRBJ2-1
clone size: NA
CDR3 DNA: TGCGCCAGCAGCCAAGATGGGCTAGCGGCTCACAATGAGCAGTTCTTC
CDR3 protein: CASSQDGLAAHNEQFF

D gene: TRBD2
V gene: TRBV20-1
J gene: TRBJ2-3
clone size: NA
CDR3 DNA: TGCAGTGCGCGGGACTACCCAGATACGCAGTATTTT
CDR3 protein: CSARDYPDTQYF